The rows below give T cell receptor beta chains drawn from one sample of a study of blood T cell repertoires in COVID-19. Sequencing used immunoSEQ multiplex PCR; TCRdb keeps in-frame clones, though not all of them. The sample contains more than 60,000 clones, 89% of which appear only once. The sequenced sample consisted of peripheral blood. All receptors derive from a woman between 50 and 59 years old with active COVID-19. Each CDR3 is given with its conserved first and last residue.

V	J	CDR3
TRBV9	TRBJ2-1	CASSADLLSSYNEQFF
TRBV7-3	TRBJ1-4	CASSLTPTDKKLFF
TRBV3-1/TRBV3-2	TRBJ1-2	CASSPNKRGRKNYGYTF
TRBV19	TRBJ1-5	CASKINGGGLGNQPQHF
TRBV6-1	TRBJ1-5	CASSAPGVPTNQPQHF
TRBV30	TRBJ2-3	CAWRRLAGVPDTQYF
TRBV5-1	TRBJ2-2	CASSLTGPGGTPLLNTGELFF
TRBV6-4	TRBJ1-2	CASSSFRGGYTF
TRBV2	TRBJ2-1	CASSEPFAEYNEQFF
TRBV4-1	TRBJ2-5	CASRRQGIQETQYF
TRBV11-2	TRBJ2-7	CASSSLAGEVGEQYF